The text below deals with one T cell receptor beta chain. No antigen is known for it. CDR3 size: 16 residues. The V segment lost 5 bases and the J segment 3 bases; nucleotides outside the gene matches: 9. The germline CDR1 and CDR2 sequences are SGHVS and FQNEAQ. Only in-frame clones appear in the TCRdb table, and some are missing; sequencing was by immunoSEQ multiplex PCR. The sample lists 100,000 to 150,000 clones, approximately 90% occurring once. This record belongs to a study of T cell responses to AZD1222 COVID-19 vaccine. The study's findings and limits: Nearly half of spike-specific TCRs reportedly target variant regions that are unmutated in the B.1.351 and B.1.1.7 variants.

This TCR was sampled from an adult who received the AZD1222 COVID-19 vaccine. Sequencing was performed on peripheral blood, taken 28 days after the second AZD1222 dose. This rearrangement joins TRBV7-8 to TRBJ1-4; 7 nucleotides match TRBD1. This CDR3 reads CASSPRRGLSNEKLFF. The DNA for the CDR3 is TGTGCCAGCAGCCCCAGAAGGGGGCTATCTAATGAAAAACTGTTTTTT.